Reported below is one T cell receptor beta chain. This entry is derived from a study of blood T cell repertoires in COVID-19. This table comes from immunoSEQ multiplex PCR, and its TCRdb copy is limited to in-frame clones, with some not included. The profile shows around 200,000 clones, roughly 80% of them singletons. With V trimmed by 4 bases and J by 10 bases, 9 bases remained unmatched. The CDR3 has 16 amino acids. In germline, CDR1 is SGHNT, CDR2 YYREEE (reference sequence). The specimen sequenced was peripheral blood. The chain uses TRBV5-4 and TRBJ2-1; 15 nucleotides line up with TRBD2. The receptor was derived from an elderly woman with acute or convalescent COVID-19. The CDR3 sequence is CASSAGLAGGLDEQFF. CDR3 nucleotides: TGTGCCAGCAGCGCCGGACTAGCGGGGGGGCTTGACGAGCAGTTCTTC.